Listed here are 17 T cell receptor beta chains from one sample, sequenced in a study of T cell changes during pregnancy in multiple sclerosis. The protocol was immunoSEQ multiplex PCR, while the TCRdb copy is restricted to in-frame clones and leaves out a portion. The table includes about 59,000 clones, approximately 90% detected once. The sequencing here drew on peripheral blood, taken in the first trimester of pregnancy. The receptor source for this set is a female donor in good health, enrolled as a control in a pregnancy study.

The genes are TRBV7-6 and TRBJ1-1; 8 positions agree with TRBD1. The V and J ends lost 1 base and 1 base, in that order; junction bases with no gene match: 5. The CDR3 has 16 amino acids. Germline V lookup: CDR1 SGHVS, CDR2 FNYEAQ. The DNA of the CDR3 is TGTGCCAGCAGCTTAGGGCAGGGGGCGGGGAACACTGAAGCTTTCTTT. This sequence encodes CASSLGQGAGNTEAFF.

The chain has TRBV12-5 and TRBJ2-1, with TRBD1 matching over 7 bases. J lost 13 bases, V lost 5 bases, and 11 bases had no gene match. Germline CDR1 and CDR2: LGHNT and FRNRAP. This CDR3 has 13 amino acids. CDR3 bases: TGTGCTAGTGGTCAGACAGGGATTCAAGGACAGTTCTTC. Translation gives CASGQTGIQGQFF.

This chain uses TRBV15 with TRBJ2-5; D is undetermined. V was cut by 0 bases and J by 1 base, with 6 bases left in between. Looked up from germline, CDR1 is LNHNV and CDR2 is YYDKDF (reference sequence). The CDR3 has 14 residues. DNA for the CDR3: TGTGCCACCAGCAGAGATGCCAGCCAAGAGACCCAGTACTTC. Its protein product is CATSRDASQETQYF.

The V and J genes are TRBV11-3 and TRBJ1-3; no reliable D call. The CDR3 extends over 16 amino acids. CDR1 and CDR2 from the germline V gene are SGHNT and YENEEA. V was trimmed by 0 bases and J by 0 bases, leaving 9 bases between them. Here the CDR3 DNA reads TGTGCCAGCAGCTTAGATCGGGTCAGCTCTGGAAACACCATATATTTT. Translating it yields CASSLDRVSSGNTIYF. The full variable domain, with the rest looked up from reference TRBV11-3 and TRBJ1-3, is EAGVVQSPRYKIIEKKQPVAFWCNPISGHNTLYWYLQNLGQGPELLIRYENEEAVDDSQLPKDRFSAERLKGVDSTLKIQPAELGDSAVYLCASSLDRVSSGNTIYFGEGSWLTVV.

This chain links TRBV11-2 with TRBJ2-3; 8 nucleotides agree with TRBD2. Germline CDR1 reads SGHAT; CDR2 reads FQNNGV. This CDR3 contains 13 residues. V dropped 3 bases and J dropped 7; count of bases not matched to a gene: 3. The CDR3 DNA sequence: TGTGCCAGCAGCTTGACTAGCGACCATACGCAGTATTTT. This translates into CASSLTSDHTQYF. Variable domain in full (rest from reference TRBV11-2 and TRBJ2-3): EAGVAQSPRYKIIEKRQSVAFWCNPISGHATLYWYQQILGQGPKLLIQFQNNGVVDDSQLPKDRFSAERLKGVDSTLKIQPAKLEDSAVYLCASSLTSDHTQYFGPGTRLTVL.

The J gene is TRBJ2-1, the V gene TRBV30; the match to TRBD1 covers 7 bases. CDR3 length: 13 residues. The trim removed 2 bases at V and 10 bases at J, leaving 8 bases unmatched. CDR1 and CDR2 (germline): GTSNPN, SVGIG (reference sequence). The CDR3 loop is CAWSLTGVGEQFF. In DNA form, the CDR3 reads TGTGCCTGGAGTTTAACAGGGGTAGGCGAGCAGTTCTTC.

The chain recombines TRBV19 with TRBJ1-1, with D perhaps matching TRBD1 (5 bases). Trimming pared 5 bases from V and 3 bases from J, leaving 13 bases between. The CDR3 has 14 residues. Germline lookup yields CDR1 LNHDA and CDR2 SQIVND (reference sequence). DNA of the CDR3: TGTGCCAGTAGTTACCAGTCCAGGGACACTGAAGCTTTCTTT. Amino acid sequence: CASSYQSRDTEAFF.

The chain has TRBV9 and TRBJ2-2; D not certain. Germline V gene sequence: CDR1 SGDLS, CDR2 YYNGEE. CDR3 length: 16 residues. The V gene lost 1 base and the J gene lost 0 bases, with 10 bases spanning the gap. CDR3 protein: CASSVYMTPNTGELFF. The CDR3 coding sequence is TGTGCCAGCAGCGTATACATGACACCGAACACCGGGGAGCTGTTTTTT.

This clone was detected once. V gene TRBV7-3 combines with J gene TRBJ1-1; D possibly corresponds to TRBD1 (5 bases). The V end lost 5 bases, the J end lost 6 bases, and 25 bases lay between the germline ends. CDR3 length: 17 amino acids. CDR1 is SGHTA, CDR2 FQGTGA, per germline. The CDR3 DNA follows: TGTGCCAGCAGCCCCTCTTTGAGGCGGGACGCCCCATCTGAAGCTTTCTTT. Encoded protein: CASSPSLRRDAPSEAFF.

The chain couples TRBV4-3 to TRBJ2-1; TRBD2 is a possible D gene (6 bases). The CDR3 is 14 amino acids. Germline V gene lookup returns CDR1 LGHNA and CDR2 YSLEER. V was shortened by 3 bases and J by 7 bases, with 13 bases between the two germline ends. The CDR3 DNA reads as TGCGCCAGCAGCCATGGGGGGAGTCGGAATGAGCAGTTCTTC. This codes for CASSHGGSRNEQFF.

This clone occurred once. This chain joins TRBV4-3 and TRBJ2-7; tentative D call: TRBD2 (6 bases). This CDR3 has 13 residues. Deletions cut 5 bases from V and 4 bases from J, with 12 bases between. Looked up from germline, CDR1 is LGHNA and CDR2 is YSLEER. The CDR3 is CASSTSAGYEQYF. The CDR3 DNA is TGCGCCAGCAGCACCAGCGCGGGATACGAGCAGTACTTC.

The V and J genes are TRBV5-6 and TRBJ1-1; a possible D gene is TRBD1 (5 bases). Germline CDR1 is SGHDT and CDR2 is YYEEEE. The CDR3 length is 14 residues. V lost 2 bases, J lost 3 bases, and 11 bases lay in between. The chain's CDR3 is CASSFGGGDTEAFF. The CDR3 DNA sequence: TGTGCCAGCAGCTTCGGAGGAGGGGACACTGAAGCTTTCTTT.

This chain joins TRBV25-1 and TRBJ1-2; 7 positions match TRBD1. The CDR3 sequence is 14 residues long. The germline gives CDR1 MGHDK, CDR2 SYGVNS. J lost 3 bases, V lost 3 bases, and 4 bases had no gene match. For the CDR3, the DNA is TGTGCCAGCAGTGAGTACAGGGGAGACTATGGCTACACCTTC. Translation: CASSEYRGDYGYTF.

The rearrangement uses TRBV27 and TRBJ1-5; 10 positions match TRBD1. The CDR3 totals 17 residues. Germline V lookup: CDR1 MNHEY, CDR2 SMNVEV (reference sequence). With V trimmed by 6 bases and J by 0 bases, 8 bases remained unmatched. Here the CDR3 reads CASSRDRGLYSNQPQHF. The DNA for the CDR3 is TGTGCCAGCAGCCGGGACAGGGGCCTATATAGCAATCAGCCCCAGCATTTT.

The V call is TRBV28, the J call TRBJ2-3; D might be TRBD2 (7 bases). Germline CDR1 and CDR2: MDHEN and SYDVKM. This CDR3 is built from 16 residues. V was pared by 4 bases and J by 3 bases, with 17 bases between. This CDR3 reads CASSSLGGGRTDTQYF. The CDR3 DNA reads as TGTGCCAGCAGTTCCCTGGGAGGGGGTAGAACAGATACGCAGTATTTT.

This clone was detected once. The chain has TRBV7-3 and TRBJ2-1; tentative D call: TRBD1 (5 bases). V lost 3 bases and J 4 bases, leaving 7 bases between the germline ends. The CDR3 extends over 13 amino acids. Germline CDR1 and CDR2: SGHTA and FQGTGA. Here the CDR3 DNA reads TGTGCCAGCAGCTTCGGACAATACAATGAGCAGTTCTTC. Its protein product is CASSFGQYNEQFF.

In nucleotides, the CDR3 is TGTGCCAGCAGCTTCGATCCAGGGGGAAGTGCTGAAGCTTTCTTT. As protein: CASSFDPGGSAEAFF. The V call is TRBV11-2, the J call TRBJ1-1, with 7 bases that match TRBD1. J was trimmed by 6 bases and V by 3 bases; bases with no gene match: 10. From germline, CDR1 is SGHAT and CDR2 FQNNGV. The CDR3 runs to 15 residues.